The clone carrying this TCR beta chain has more than one count but fewer than ten. What it recognizes is unknown. The data were obtained in a study of beta chain features in type 1 diabetes. Study-wide findings and caveats: Cells that show high TCR expression could be over-represented by cDNA sequencing. When Type 1 diabetes patients were examined, their TCRB CDR3s proved moderately but significantly shorter in all four CD4+ subsets. The similarity of naive, central memory and Treg TCRB repertoires appeared greater among patients than among healthy donors.

Germline assignment: CDR1 SNHLY and CDR2 FYNNEI. V lost 7 bases and J lost 1, with 10 bases in between. This CDR3 is 13 amino acids long. All of the isolated RNA was reverse transcribed, so expressed TCRB transcripts were sequenced. The protocol was immunoSEQ multiplex PCR, while the TCRdb copy is restricted to in-frame clones and leaves out a portion. Of around 600,000 clones in the sample, around 12% are singletons; the top ten hold over 0.1%. Sample: naive CD4+ T cells from blood. This clonotype was sampled from a man aged 30-40 years with type 1 diabetes. This chain links TRBV2 with TRBJ2-5; D is ambiguous. CDR3 residues: CASMSVAQETQYF. CDR3 coding DNA: TGTGCCAGCATGTCCGTGGCCCAAGAGACCCAGTACTTC.